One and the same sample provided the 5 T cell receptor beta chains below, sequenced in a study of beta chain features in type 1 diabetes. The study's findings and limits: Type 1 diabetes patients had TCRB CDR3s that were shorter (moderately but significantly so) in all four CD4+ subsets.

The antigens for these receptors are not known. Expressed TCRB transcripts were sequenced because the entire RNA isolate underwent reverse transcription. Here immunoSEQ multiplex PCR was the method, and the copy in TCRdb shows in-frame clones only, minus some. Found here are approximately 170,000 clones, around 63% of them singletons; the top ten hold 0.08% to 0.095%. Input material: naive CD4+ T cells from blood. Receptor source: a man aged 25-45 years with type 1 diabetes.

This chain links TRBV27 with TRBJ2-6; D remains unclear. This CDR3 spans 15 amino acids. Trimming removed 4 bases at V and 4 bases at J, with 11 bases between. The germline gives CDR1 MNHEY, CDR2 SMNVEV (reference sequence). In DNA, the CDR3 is TGTGCCAGCAGTTCCCTAGGAACCGGGGCCAACGTCCTGACTTTC. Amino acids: CASSSLGTGANVLTF.

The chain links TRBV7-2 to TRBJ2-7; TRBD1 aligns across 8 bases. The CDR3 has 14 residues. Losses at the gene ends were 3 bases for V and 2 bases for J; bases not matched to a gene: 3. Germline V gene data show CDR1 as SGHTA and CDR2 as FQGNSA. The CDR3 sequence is CASSFDRGPYEQYF. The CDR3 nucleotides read TGTGCCAGCAGCTTCGACAGGGGACCCTACGAGCAGTACTTC.

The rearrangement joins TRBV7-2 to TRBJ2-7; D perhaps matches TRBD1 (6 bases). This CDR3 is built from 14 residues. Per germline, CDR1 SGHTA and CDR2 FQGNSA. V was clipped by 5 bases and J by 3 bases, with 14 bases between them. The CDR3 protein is CASSTQGTGYEQYF. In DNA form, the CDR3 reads TGTGCCAGCAGCACACAGGGAACGGGCTACGAGCAGTACTTC.

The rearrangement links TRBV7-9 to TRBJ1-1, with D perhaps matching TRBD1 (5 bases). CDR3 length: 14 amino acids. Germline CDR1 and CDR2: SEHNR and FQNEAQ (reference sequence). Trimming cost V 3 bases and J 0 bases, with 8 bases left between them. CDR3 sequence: CASSFLQVNTEAFF. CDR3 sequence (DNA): TGTGCCAGCAGCTTTTTACAGGTGAACACTGAAGCTTTCTTT.

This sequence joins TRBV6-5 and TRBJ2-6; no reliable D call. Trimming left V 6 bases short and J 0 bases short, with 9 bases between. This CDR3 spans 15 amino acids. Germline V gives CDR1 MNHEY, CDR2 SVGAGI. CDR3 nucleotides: TGTGCCAGCAGCGATTACTCCTCTGGGGCCAACGTCCTGACTTTC. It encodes CASSDYSSGANVLTF.